This T cell receptor (beta chain) was recovered during a study of T cells in localized non-small cell lung cancer. General study points: Greater blood T cell density accompanied longer overall survival. Heterogeneity within the tumor remains possible, as just one region underwent sequencing. Among the top 100 tumor clones, a median approximately 55 appeared in adjacent lung. Uninvolved adjacent lung showed the highest T cell clonality, exceeding tumor.

In regard to this clone: What it binds is not known.

The V end lost 4 bases, the J end lost 8 bases, and 12 bases lay between the germline ends. The germline CDR1 and CDR2 sequences are SGHTA and FQGTGA. The CDR3 sequence is 13 residues long. The method was immunoSEQ multiplex PCR; TCRdb's version includes in-frame clones alone and lacks a portion of them. Counted here are 25,000 to 30,000 clones, around nine tenths occurring once; the ten biggest clones make up approximately 2.7%. The chain employs TRBV7-3 and TRBJ2-1, with D uncertain. This sequence originates from a woman between 18 and 55 years old with stage I lung adenocarcinoma. Sequenced here: peripheral blood, sampled before any cancer treatment. CDR3: CASSSQGSDEQFF. The DNA of the CDR3 is TGTGCCAGCAGCTCTCAAGGGTCGGATGAGCAGTTCTTC.